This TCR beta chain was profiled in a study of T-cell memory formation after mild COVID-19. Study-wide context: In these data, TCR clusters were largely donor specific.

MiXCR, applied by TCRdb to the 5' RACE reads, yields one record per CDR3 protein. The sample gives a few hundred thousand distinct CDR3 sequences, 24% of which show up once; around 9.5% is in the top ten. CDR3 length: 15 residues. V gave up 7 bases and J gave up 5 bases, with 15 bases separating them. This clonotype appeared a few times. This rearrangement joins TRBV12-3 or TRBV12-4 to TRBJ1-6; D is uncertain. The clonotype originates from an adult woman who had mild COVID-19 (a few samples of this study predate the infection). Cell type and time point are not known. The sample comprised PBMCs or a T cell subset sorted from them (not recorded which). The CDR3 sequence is CASTSDPGNNSPLHF. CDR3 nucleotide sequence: TGTGCCAGCACCTCAGACCCGGGAAATAATTCACCCCTCCACTTT.